The 31 T cell receptor beta chains reported below all come from one sample, sequenced in a study of post-analysis software for immune sequencing data (dated by TCRdb to 2013 to 2016). The method was PCR. This sample was sequenced with an Illumina HiSeq 2500. To reduce PCR and sequencing biases, unique molecular identifiers were built into the TCR beta cDNA libraries. Starting from the raw public reads, TCRdb applied fastp trimming at Q25, assembled clones with MiXCR and retained in-frame beta chains. Rows are combined by CDR3 protein, so each entry shows the most common genes and DNA. The sample table holds approximately 360,000 distinct CDR3 sequences, of which 30% to 45% were seen once. The top ten hold about an eighth of the sample. What the work shows at the level of the full study, not this receptor alone: Four to six TRBV segments, including TRBV5-6, TRBV5-1 and TRBV20-1, were significantly more frequent in patients than controls.

The antigens for these receptors are not known. Sequences were obtained from blood. The receptors here all came from a girl aged 5-17 years with multiple sclerosis.

This clonotype was detected a few times. V gene TRBV28 combines with J gene TRBJ2-5; D call uncertain. Germline lookup yields CDR1 MDHEN and CDR2 SYDVKM. The CDR3 contains 14 residues. With 5 bases removed from V and 2 bases from J, the gap between germline ends came to 12 bases. DNA of the CDR3: TGTGCCAGCAGTCCCGCACACCTACAAGAGACCCAGTACTTC. Residues: CASSPAHLQETQYF.

This clonotype has more than one count but fewer than ten. V is TRBV27 and J is TRBJ2-6; D not certain. The germline gives CDR1 MNHEY, CDR2 SMNVEV (reference sequence). The CDR3 has 13 residues. Trimming stripped 7 bases from V and 2 bases from J, with 6 bases between. In DNA, the CDR3 is TGTGCCAGCAAGATGGCTGGGGCCAACGTCCTGACTTTC. Translating it yields CASKMAGANVLTF.

There are many counts of this clonotype. The V gene is TRBV12-3 or TRBV12-4, the J gene TRBJ2-6; D gene uncertain. CDR3 length equals 14 residues. V lost 6 bases and J 0 bases, leaving 6 bases between the germline ends. The CDR3 coding sequence is TGTGCCAGCAGCTTAAGCTCTGGGGCCAACGTCCTGACTTTC. The encoded protein is CASSLSSGANVLTF.

CDR3 nucleotide sequence: TGCAGTGCTCCCCAGCGGGGGGGCTACAATGAGCAGTTCTTC. It translates to CSAPQRGGYNEQFF. The chain couples TRBV20-1 to TRBJ2-1; 10 bases agree with TRBD2. J gave up 3 bases and V 5 bases, and 4 bases lay outside the gene matches. The length of the CDR3 is 14 residues. Germline values: CDR1 DFQATT, CDR2 SNEGSKA (reference sequence).

J is TRBJ2-5 and V is TRBV7-9; D uncertain. Trimming cost V 5 bases and J 4 bases, with 11 bases left between them. Germline values: CDR1 SEHNR, CDR2 FQNEAQ (reference sequence). This CDR3 region has 13 residues. The CDR3 protein is CASSPANPETQYF. For the CDR3, the DNA is TGTGCCAGCAGCCCGGCGAACCCAGAGACCCAGTACTTC.

The chain is built from TRBV27 and TRBJ2-7, with D possibly TRBD1 on 5 matching bases. Germline V CDR1 and CDR2: MNHEY, SMNVEV (reference sequence). The CDR3 contains 13 residues. V was shortened by 8 bases and J by 7 bases, with 18 bases between the two germline ends. The DNA for the CDR3 is TGTGCCAGCTCCCCGACAGAGAGAAGTGAGCAGTACTTC. This encodes CASSPTERSEQYF.

The chain employs TRBV10-2 and TRBJ1-2; D is unclear. Per germline, CDR1 WSHSY and CDR2 SAAADI. Trimming took 2 bases from V and 4 from J, leaving 8 bases between them. The CDR3 has 13 amino acids. The CDR3 region is CASSETALYGYTF. CDR3 bases: TGCGCCAGCAGTGAGACAGCTCTCTATGGCTACACCTTC.

The sample holds a few counts of this clonotype. This chain links TRBV28 with TRBJ2-7; tentatively, D is TRBD1 or TRBD2 (5 bases each). The V end was cut by 7 bases, the J end by 3 bases, with 16 bases between. The CDR3 is 14 amino acids. The germline V gene has CDR1 MDHEN and CDR2 SYDVKM. The CDR3 bases are TGTGCCAGCACCCCTGGGACGGCAGGCTACGAGCAGTACTTC. Amino acids: CASTPGTAGYEQYF.

The chain combines TRBV2 with TRBJ2-5; 7 nucleotides line up with TRBD2. The CDR3 totals 15 residues. Germline V gene sequence: CDR1 SNHLY, CDR2 FYNNEI. Trimming at V came to 7 bases and at J to 2 bases, leaving 10 bases not matched to a gene. The CDR3 DNA reads TGTGCCAGCAAGTTCCGGGACTACCCACAAGAGACCCAGTACTTC. Translation: CASKFRDYPQETQYF.

The chain is built from TRBV12-3 or TRBV12-4 and TRBJ2-2, with 9 bases lining up with TRBD1. V dropped 5 bases and J dropped 3; count of bases not matched to a gene: 10. CDR3 length equals 17 residues. The CDR3: CASSNPLQGAYTGELFF. The CDR3 nucleotides read TGTGCCAGCAGTAACCCGCTACAGGGGGCGTACACCGGGGAGCTGTTTTTT.

This rearrangement joins TRBV20-1 to TRBJ1-4; D might be TRBD1 (5 bases). This CDR3 is 15 amino acids long. Trimming removed 3 bases from V and 8 bases from J, with 19 bases in between. CDR1 is DFQATT and CDR2 is SNEGSKA in the germline V gene (reference sequence). The CDR3 DNA follows: TGCAGTGCTAGTCGACAGACCTCAAACCTAGAAAAACTGTTTTTT. This encodes CSASRQTSNLEKLFF.

The chain employs TRBV20-1 and TRBJ2-5, with a possible D match to TRBD2 (6 bases). Per the germline V gene, CDR1 is DFQATT and CDR2 is SNEGSKA (reference sequence). This CDR3 has 15 amino acids. V was pared by 3 bases and J by 5 bases, with 19 bases between. In nucleotides, the CDR3 is TGCAGTGCTAGGAAAAAGGGACTGAGGTCCGAGACCCAGTACTTC. This sequence encodes CSARKKGLRSETQYF.

This chain joins TRBV12-3 or TRBV12-4 and TRBJ1-2; TRBD1 might be the D (6 bases). V lost 1 base and J 8 bases, leaving 20 bases between the germline ends. CDR3 length: 16 residues. In nucleotides, the CDR3 is TGTGCCAGCAGTTTAGATAGGCAGGGGACAAATTTGGGCTACACCTTC. The encoded protein is CASSLDRQGTNLGYTF.

The J gene is TRBJ2-7, the V gene TRBV7-2; no firm D call. CDR3 length equals 13 residues. Deletions cut 5 bases from V and 6 bases from J, with 14 bases between. The V gene's germline CDR1 is SGHTA and CDR2 FQGNSA. In DNA, the CDR3 is TGTGCCAGCAGCCCGTTGGCCCTCTCCGAGCAGTACTTC. Protein: CASSPLALSEQYF.

The V gene is TRBV6-2 or TRBV6-3, the J gene TRBJ2-3; no definite D call. This CDR3 contains 15 residues. CDR1 MNHEY and CDR2 SVGEGT come from the germline V gene. V dropped 1 base and J dropped 5 bases, with 13 bases sitting between them. The CDR3 region has the DNA TGTGCCAGCAGTTACTTCCTCACCTACGTAGATACGCAGTATTTT. This gives the protein CASSYFLTYVDTQYF.

The chain has TRBV5-6 and TRBJ1-5; a weak D match, TRBD1 (5 bases). Germline V gene sequence: CDR1 SGHDT, CDR2 YYEEEE. V lost 4 bases and J 5 bases, leaving 16 bases between the germline ends. This CDR3 is built from 15 residues. The CDR3 sequence: CASSRYQTAHQPQHF. CDR3 sequence (DNA): TGTGCCAGCAGCCGGTACCAGACAGCGCATCAGCCCCAGCATTTT.

This clonotype has only a few counts. This sequence joins TRBV16 and TRBJ2-7; D uncertain. The CDR3 runs 12 residues. Germline CDR1 reads KGHSY; CDR2 reads FQNENV. With 2 bases removed from V and 5 bases from J, the gap between germline ends came to 7 bases. The CDR3 nucleotides are TGTGCCAGCAGCCAAGGCGCTGACGAGCAGTACTTC. It specifies CASSQGADEQYF. Looking up the rest from reference TRBV16 and TRBJ2-7 gives the full variable domain: GEEVAQTPKHLVRGEGQKAKLYCAPIKGHSYVFWYQQVLKNEFKFLISFQNENVFDETGMPKERFSAKCLPNSPCSLEIQATKLEDSAVYFCASSQGADEQYFGPGTRLTVT.

The V gene is TRBV5-8, the J gene TRBJ2-3; TRBD2 might be the D (7 bases). The CDR3 consists of 15 residues. CDR1 and CDR2 (germline): SGHTS, YDEGEE. Trimming cost V 4 bases and J 5 bases, with 17 bases left between them. The DNA for the CDR3 is TGTGCCAGCAGCCGGGGGGCCTACCGCCGAGATACGCAGTATTTT. This gives the protein CASSRGAYRRDTQYF.

For this clonotype: One end of the junction is discordant with germline, which a read error may explain. The chain has TRBV12-3 or TRBV12-4 and TRBJ1-2; TRBD1 is a possible D gene (5 bases). CDR3 size: 13 residues. The DNA for the CDR3 is TGTGCCTGCAGCGCCCAGGGAGGCCATGGCTACACCTTC. Its protein product is CACSAQGGHGYTF.

The chain has TRBV5-6 and TRBJ2-1; TRBD1 matches at 7 bases. The CDR3 is made up of 13 amino acids. Germline V gene sequence: CDR1 SGHDT, CDR2 YYEEEE. V shed 7 bases and J 1 base; nucleotides not matched to a gene: 2. The CDR3 nucleotides read TGTGCCAGCCTACAGGGGTCCTACAATGAGCAGTTCTTC. Encoded protein: CASLQGSYNEQFF.

V usage is TRBV12-3 or TRBV12-4 and J usage is TRBJ1-1; no reliable D call. The CDR3 spans 15 residues. Between the trimmed V and J ends, which lost 0 bases and 0 bases, there was a span of 8 bases. The chain's CDR3 is CASSLAWEMNTEAFF. CDR3 nucleotide sequence: TGTGCCAGCAGTTTAGCATGGGAGATGAACACTGAAGCTTTCTTT.

There are a few counts of this clonotype. The chain uses TRBV9 and TRBJ2-4, with 8 bases matching TRBD2. The end of the DNA fits TRBJ2-7 better, so the J call may be wrong. CDR1 SGDLS and CDR2 YYNGEE come from the germline V gene. The CDR3 is 15 amino acids. The CDR3 reads CASSPGGGQTFEQYF. The CDR3 coding sequence is TGTGCCAGCAGCCCCGGGGGGGGGCAGACCTTCGAGCAGTACTTC.

In this sample, this clonotype turned up a few times. The chain carries TRBV11-1 and TRBJ1-1; D unresolved. Germline assignment: CDR1 SGHAT and CDR2 FQDESV (reference sequence). V gave up 0 bases and J gave up 5 bases, with 10 bases separating them. The CDR3 loop spans 14 amino acids. The CDR3 loop is CASSLAPRVTEAFF. The CDR3 DNA sequence: TGTGCCAGCAGCTTAGCTCCCCGGGTTACTGAAGCTTTCTTT.

V is TRBV15 and J is TRBJ2-5; 11 positions agree with TRBD2. The length of the CDR3 is 17 residues. The germline V gene has CDR1 LNHNV and CDR2 YYDKDF (reference sequence). Unmatched junction bases numbered 4, after V lost 0 bases and J lost 1 base. The CDR3 DNA is TGTGCCACCAGCAGAGACGATAGCGGGGGGGTCCAAGAGACCCAGTACTTC. Its translation: CATSRDDSGGVQETQYF. Drawing the rest from reference TRBV15 and TRBJ2-5, the complete variable domain is DAMVIQNPRYQVTQFGKPVTLSCSQTLNHNVMYWYQQKSSQAPKLLFHYYDKDFNNEADTPDNFQSRRPNTSFCFLDIRSPGLGDTAMYLCATSRDDSGGVQETQYFGPGTRLLVL.

Details on this clonotype: No conserved phenylalanine or tryptophan ends this CDR3, so it is likely a read error. This rearrangement joins TRBV12-3 or TRBV12-4 to TRBJ2-5, with TRBD2 matching over 12 bases. With the DNA end fitting TRBJ2-7 better, the J assignment may be wrong. This CDR3 contains 15 residues. The CDR3 here is CASSVTSGGFYEQYC. The CDR3 nucleotides are TGTGCCAGCAGTGTGACTAGCGGGGGCTTCTACGAGCAGTACTGC.

This clonotype was counted only a few times. This sequence joins TRBV6-1 and TRBJ1-6, with 7 nucleotides matching TRBD1. J was trimmed by 8 bases and V by 4 bases; bases with no gene match: 11. This CDR3 spans 16 amino acids. Germline-derived CDR1 and CDR2 are MNHNS and SASEGT. Here the CDR3 reads CASSVSATGRDSPLHF. In DNA, the CDR3 is TGTGCCAGCAGTGTCAGTGCGACAGGGCGGGATTCACCCCTCCACTTT.

The chain carries TRBV4-1 and TRBJ2-7, with 8 bases aligning to TRBD1. J gave up 3 bases and V 3 bases, and 1 base lay outside the gene matches. Germline V lookup: CDR1 MGHRA, CDR2 YSYEKL. The CDR3 spans 13 residues. The CDR3 DNA is TGCGCCAGCAGCCACGACAGGGGCTACGAGCAGTACTTC. It is translated as CASSHDRGYEQYF.

This clonotype was seen only a few times. This rearrangement joins TRBV19 to TRBJ2-1; TRBD2 agrees at 8 bases. This CDR3 is built from 18 residues. J lost 0 bases, V lost 3 bases, and 10 bases had no gene match. CDR1 is LNHDA, CDR2 SQIVND, per germline (reference sequence). The CDR3 spells CASSIRTRGASSYNEQFF. The DNA of the CDR3 is TGTGCCAGTAGTATTCGGACGCGGGGGGCCAGCTCCTACAATGAGCAGTTCTTC. The full variable domain, rest sourced from reference TRBV19 and TRBJ2-1, is DGGITQSPKYLFRKEGQNVTLSCEQNLNHDAMYWYRQDPGQGLRLIYYSQIVNDFQKGDIAEGYSVSREKKESFPLTVTSAQKNPTAFYLCASSIRTRGASSYNEQFFGPGTRLTVL.

The V gene is TRBV7-2, the J gene TRBJ1-3, with 10 bases aligning to TRBD1. This CDR3 comprises 15 residues. V lost 3 bases to trimming and J lost 9 bases; unmatched junction nucleotides: 8. Germline assignment: CDR1 SGHTA and CDR2 FQGNSA. CDR3 amino acids: CASSFGTGVGCTIYF. CDR3 bases: TGTGCCAGCAGCTTCGGGACAGGGGTAGGATGCACCATATATTTT.

This clonotype has a handful of counts. This rearrangement joins TRBV10-3 to TRBJ1-6; D gene ambiguous. The CDR3 runs to 15 residues. Trimming pared 2 bases from V and 0 bases from J, leaving 5 bases between. The germline V gene has CDR1 ENHRY and CDR2 SYGVKD. The CDR3 sequence: CAISEGSSYNSPLHF. The DNA of the CDR3 is TGTGCCATCAGTGAGGGCAGCTCCTATAATTCACCCCTCCACTTT.

This rearrangement joins TRBV6-6 to TRBJ2-2; D possibly corresponds to TRBD2 (6 bases). V was cut by 1 base and J by 4 bases, with 16 bases left in between. Germline V gene lookup returns CDR1 MNHNY and CDR2 SVGAGI (reference sequence). This CDR3 is 17 amino acids long. CDR3 amino acids: CASSYFRGGVGTGELFF. CDR3 nucleotide sequence: TGTGCCAGCAGTTACTTCCGAGGCGGGGTGGGCACCGGGGAGCTGTTTTTT.